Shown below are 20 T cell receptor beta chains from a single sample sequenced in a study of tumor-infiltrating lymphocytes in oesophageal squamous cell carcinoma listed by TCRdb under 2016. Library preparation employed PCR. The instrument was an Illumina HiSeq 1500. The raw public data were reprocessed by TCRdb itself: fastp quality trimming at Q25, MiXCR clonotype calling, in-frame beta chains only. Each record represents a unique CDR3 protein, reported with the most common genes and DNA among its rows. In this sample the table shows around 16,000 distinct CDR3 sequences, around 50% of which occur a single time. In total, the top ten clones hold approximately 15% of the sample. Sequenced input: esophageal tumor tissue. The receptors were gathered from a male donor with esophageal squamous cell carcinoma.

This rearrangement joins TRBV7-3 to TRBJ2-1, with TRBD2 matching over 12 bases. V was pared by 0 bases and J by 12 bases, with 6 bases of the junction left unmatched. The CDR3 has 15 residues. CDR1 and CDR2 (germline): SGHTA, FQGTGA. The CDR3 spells CASSLTASGRAGQFF. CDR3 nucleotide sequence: TGTGCCAGCAGCTTAACGGCTAGCGGGAGGGCCGGGCAGTTCTTC.

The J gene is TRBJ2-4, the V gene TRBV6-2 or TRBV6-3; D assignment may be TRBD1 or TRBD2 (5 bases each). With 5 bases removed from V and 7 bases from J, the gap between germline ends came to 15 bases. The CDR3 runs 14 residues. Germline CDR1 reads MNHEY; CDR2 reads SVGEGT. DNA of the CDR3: TGTGCCAGCAGTCGGGGACCTCCGGGGAACATTCAGTACTTC. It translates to CASSRGPPGNIQYF.

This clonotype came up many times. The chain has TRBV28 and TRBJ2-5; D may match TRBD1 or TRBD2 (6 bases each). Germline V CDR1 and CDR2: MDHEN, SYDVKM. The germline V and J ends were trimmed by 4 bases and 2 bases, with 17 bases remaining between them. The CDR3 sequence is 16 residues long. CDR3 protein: CASSSPRGQGQETQYF. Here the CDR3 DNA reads TGTGCCAGCAGTTCTCCCCGGGGGCAGGGGCAAGAGACCCAGTACTTC.

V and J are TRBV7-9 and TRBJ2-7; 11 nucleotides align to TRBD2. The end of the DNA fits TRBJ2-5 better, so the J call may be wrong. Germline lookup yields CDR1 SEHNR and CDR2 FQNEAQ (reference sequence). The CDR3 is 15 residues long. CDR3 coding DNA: TGTGCCAGCAGCCCTAGCGGGGGGCACCAAGAGACCCAGTACTTC. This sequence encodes CASSPSGGHQETQYF.

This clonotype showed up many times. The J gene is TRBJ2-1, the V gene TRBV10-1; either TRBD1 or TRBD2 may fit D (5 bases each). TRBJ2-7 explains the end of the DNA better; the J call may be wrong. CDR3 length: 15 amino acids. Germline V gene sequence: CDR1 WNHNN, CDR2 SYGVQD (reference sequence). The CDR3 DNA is TGCGCCAGCAGGGACCAAGGGACGGACTCGGGCGGGCAGTACTTC. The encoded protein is CASRDQGTDSGGQYF.

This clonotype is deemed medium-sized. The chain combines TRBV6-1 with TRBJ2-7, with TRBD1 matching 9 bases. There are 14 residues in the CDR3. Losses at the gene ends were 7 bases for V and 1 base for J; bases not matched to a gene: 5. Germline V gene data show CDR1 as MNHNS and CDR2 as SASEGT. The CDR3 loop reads CASNTGTGSYEQYF. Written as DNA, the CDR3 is TGTGCCAGCAATACCGGGACAGGGTCCTACGAGCAGTACTTC.

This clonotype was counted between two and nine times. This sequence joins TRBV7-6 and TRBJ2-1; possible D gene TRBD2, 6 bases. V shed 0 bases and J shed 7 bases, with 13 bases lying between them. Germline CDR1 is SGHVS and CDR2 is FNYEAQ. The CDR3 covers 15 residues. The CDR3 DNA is TGTGCCAGCAGCTTAGCGGGCCGGGAGATGAATGAGCAGTTCTTC. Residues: CASSLAGREMNEQFF.

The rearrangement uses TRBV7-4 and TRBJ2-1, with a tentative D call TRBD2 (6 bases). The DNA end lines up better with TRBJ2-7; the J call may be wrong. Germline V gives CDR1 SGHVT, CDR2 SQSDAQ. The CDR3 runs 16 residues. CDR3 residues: CASSFLAWGVTDTQYF. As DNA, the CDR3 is TGTGCCAGCAGCTTCCTTGCTTGGGGGGTCACAGATACGCAGTACTTC.

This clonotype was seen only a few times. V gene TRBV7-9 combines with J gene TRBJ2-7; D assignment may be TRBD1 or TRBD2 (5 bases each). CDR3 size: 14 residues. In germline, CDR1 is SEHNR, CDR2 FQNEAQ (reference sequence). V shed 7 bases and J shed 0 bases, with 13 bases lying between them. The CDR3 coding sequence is TGTGCCAGCACGGGACGGCCGAGCTCCTACGAGCAGTACTTC. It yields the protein CASTGRPSSYEQYF.

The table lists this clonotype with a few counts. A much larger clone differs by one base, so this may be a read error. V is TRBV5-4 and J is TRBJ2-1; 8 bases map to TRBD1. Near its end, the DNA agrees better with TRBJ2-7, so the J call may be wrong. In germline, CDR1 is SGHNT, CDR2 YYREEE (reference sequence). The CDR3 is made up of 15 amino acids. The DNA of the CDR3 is TGTGCCAGCAGCCCCCGGACAGGGAACCACAATGAGCAGTACTTC. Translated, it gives CASSPRTGNHNEQYF.

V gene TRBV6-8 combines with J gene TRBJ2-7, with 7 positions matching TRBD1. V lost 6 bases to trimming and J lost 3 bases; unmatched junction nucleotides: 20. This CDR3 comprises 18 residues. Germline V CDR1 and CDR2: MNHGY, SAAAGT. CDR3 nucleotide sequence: TGTGCCAGCAGCTCAATTAGGTCCCCGTACGGACAGGACTACGAGCAGTACTTC. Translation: CASSSIRSPYGQDYEQYF.

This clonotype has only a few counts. CDR3 coding DNA: TGTGCCAGCAGCAACCGGGACAGGGGCTCCTACGAGCAGTTCTTC. This encodes CASSNRDRGSYEQFF. The chain uses TRBV7-9 and TRBJ2-1, with 10 bases matching TRBD1. After removal of 5 bases from V and 10 bases from J, the junction contained 11 bases not matched to a gene. This CDR3 has 15 amino acids. CDR1 and CDR2 (germline): SEHNR, FQNEAQ (reference sequence). The full variable domain, with the rest looked up from reference TRBV7-9 and TRBJ2-1, is DTGVSQNPRHKITKRGQNVTFRCDPISEHNRLYWYRQTLGQGPEFLTYFQNEAQLEKSRLLSDRFSAERPKGSFSTLEIQRTEQGDSAMYLCASSNRDRGSYEQFFGPGTRLTVL.

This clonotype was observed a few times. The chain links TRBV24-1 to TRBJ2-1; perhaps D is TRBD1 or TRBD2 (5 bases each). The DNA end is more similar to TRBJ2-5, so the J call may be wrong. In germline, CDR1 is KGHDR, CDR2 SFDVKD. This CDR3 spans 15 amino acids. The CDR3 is CATSDLGTGRETQYF. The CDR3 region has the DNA TGTGCCACCAGTGATCTAGGGACGGGGAGAGAGACCCAGTACTTC.

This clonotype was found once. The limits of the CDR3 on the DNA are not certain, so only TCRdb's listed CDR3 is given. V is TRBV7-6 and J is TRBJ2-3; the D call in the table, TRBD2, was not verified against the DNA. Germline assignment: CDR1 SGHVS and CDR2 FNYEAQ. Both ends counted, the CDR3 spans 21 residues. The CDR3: CASTPSPSGLEQYFGPDTQYF.

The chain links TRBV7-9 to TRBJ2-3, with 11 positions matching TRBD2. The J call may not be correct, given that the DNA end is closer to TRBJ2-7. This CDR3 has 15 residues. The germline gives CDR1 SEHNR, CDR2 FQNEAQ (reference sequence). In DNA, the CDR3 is TGTGCCAGCAGCTTAGGGTGGCTAGCGGGAGGTGAGCAGTACTTC. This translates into CASSLGWLAGGEQYF.

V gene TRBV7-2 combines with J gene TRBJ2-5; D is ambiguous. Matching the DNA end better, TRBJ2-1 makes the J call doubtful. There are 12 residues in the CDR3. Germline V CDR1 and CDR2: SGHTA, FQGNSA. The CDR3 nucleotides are TGTGCCAGCAGCTTAAGGATGCACGAGCAGTTCTTC. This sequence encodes CASSLRMHEQFF.

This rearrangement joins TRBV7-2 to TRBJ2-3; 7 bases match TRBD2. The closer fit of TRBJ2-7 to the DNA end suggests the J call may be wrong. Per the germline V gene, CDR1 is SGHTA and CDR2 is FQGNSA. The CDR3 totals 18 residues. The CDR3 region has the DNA TGTGCCAGCAGCTTAGAATCGGTGCGGGAGCTTAGCACAGATACGCAGTACTTC. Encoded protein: CASSLESVRELSTDTQYF.

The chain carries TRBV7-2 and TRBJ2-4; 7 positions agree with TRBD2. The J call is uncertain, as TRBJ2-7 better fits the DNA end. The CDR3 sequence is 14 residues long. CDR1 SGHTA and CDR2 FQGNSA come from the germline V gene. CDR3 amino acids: CASSLAGGPSEQYF. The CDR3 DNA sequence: TGTGCCAGCAGCTTAGCGGGAGGGCCCTCCGAGCAGTACTTC.

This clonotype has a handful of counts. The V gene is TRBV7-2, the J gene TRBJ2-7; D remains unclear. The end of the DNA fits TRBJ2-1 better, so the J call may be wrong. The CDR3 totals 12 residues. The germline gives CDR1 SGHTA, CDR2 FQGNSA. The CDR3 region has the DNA TGTGCCAGCAGCTCCACGTTAGTTCGGCAGTTCTTC. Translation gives CASSSTLVRQFF.

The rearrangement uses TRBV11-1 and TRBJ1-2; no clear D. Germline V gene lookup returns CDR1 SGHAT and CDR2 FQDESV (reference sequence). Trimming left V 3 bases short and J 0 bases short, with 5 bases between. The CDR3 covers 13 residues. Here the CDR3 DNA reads TGTGCCAGCAGCTTTGGGGCTAACTATGGCTACACCTTC. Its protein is CASSFGANYGYTF.